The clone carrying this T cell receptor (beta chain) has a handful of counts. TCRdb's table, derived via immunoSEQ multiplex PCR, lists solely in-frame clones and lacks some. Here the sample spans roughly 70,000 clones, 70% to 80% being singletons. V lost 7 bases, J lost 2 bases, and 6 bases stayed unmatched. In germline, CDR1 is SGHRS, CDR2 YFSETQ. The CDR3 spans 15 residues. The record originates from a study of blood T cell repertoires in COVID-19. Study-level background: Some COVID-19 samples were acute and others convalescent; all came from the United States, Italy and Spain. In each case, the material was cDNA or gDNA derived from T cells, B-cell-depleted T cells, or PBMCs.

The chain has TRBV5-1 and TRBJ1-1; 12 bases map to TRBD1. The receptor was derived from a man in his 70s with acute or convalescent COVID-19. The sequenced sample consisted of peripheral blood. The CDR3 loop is CASASGTGGNTEAFF. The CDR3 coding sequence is TGCGCCAGCGCGTCCGGGACAGGGGGCAACACTGAAGCTTTCTTT.